Listed below are T cell receptor beta chains from one sample, sequenced in a study of CD8 T cells in Susac syndrome. TCRdb re-called the immunoSEQ multiplex PCR reads with MiXCR, one entry per CDR3 protein. The repertoire consists of about 130,000 distinct CDR3 sequences, with around 94% occurring once and the leading ten covering approximately 0.2%. The sequenced sample was CD8+ T cells from PBMCs. Source of these receptors: a human donor with Susac syndrome. Each CDR3 is given with its conserved first and last residue. The order of the fields is J gene, D gene, V gene, clone size, CDR3 protein. A D gene is named only where the DNA matches it firmly. Clone size is shown for a subset of rows, as once, few, many or a class of expanded clone.

>TRBJ1-1|NA|TRBV12-3/TRBV12-4|NA
CASSPQGRNTEAFF
>TRBJ2-7|NA|TRBV3-1|NA
CASSPRGDYEQYF
>TRBJ2-5|NA|TRBV28|NA
CASSPHWGSETQYF
>TRBJ2-7|NA|TRBV11-2|few
CASSLAFTGFYEQYF
>TRBJ2-1|TRBD2|TRBV6-2/TRBV6-3|NA
CASSYVRLAGENEQFF
>TRBJ2-7|NA|TRBV6-2/TRBV6-3|NA
CASSYGLHYEQYF
>TRBJ1-2|NA|TRBV12-3/TRBV12-4|NA
CASSLSSGDYGYTF
>TRBJ1-1|NA|TRBV4-1|NA
CASSQVGGNTEAFF
>TRBJ2-7|NA|TRBV5-1|NA
CASSLAHGTYEQYF
>TRBJ2-7|TRBD2|TRBV20-1|NA
CSAGHPPGGRVYEQYF
>TRBJ2-5|TRBD2|TRBV23-1|NA
CASSPPGAGGQETQYF